This T cell receptor (beta chain) was sequenced for a study of blood T cells in healthy people across ages. This clonotype was observed a handful of times. The authors drew around 11 milliliters of peripheral blood from each donor. For the second PCR, which ran for about 6 to 11 cycles, a sample-barcoded 5' primer and a J-beta primer mix were used. TCRdb re-derived calls from the 5' RACE reads in MiXCR, one entry per CDR3 protein. The table includes around 520,000 distinct CDR3 sequences, about 29% detected once. The sample was also reused in another study, on T cells of mothers and their children. That investigation notes: Several children, together with their three healthy Caucasian mothers, made up the donors.

Sequenced material: blood. The receptor comes from a boy aged 2 to 10 in good health.

Here the CDR3 reads CASSNPGLGIGEQFF. The CDR3 nucleotides are TGTGCCAGCAGTAACCCGGGACTAGGAATCGGTGAGCAGTTCTTC. The chain recombines TRBV6-2 or TRBV6-3 with TRBJ2-1, with 8 nucleotides matching TRBD2. This CDR3 comprises 15 residues. The germline gives CDR1 MNHEY, CDR2 SVGEGT. With V trimmed by 5 bases and J by 9 bases, 12 bases remained unmatched.